The present TCR beta chain was sequenced within a study of early T cells in non-severe SARS-CoV-2 infection. Study at large: The chains were unpaired, and the sequenced material was bulk RNA from unsorted whole blood.

Germline V CDR1 and CDR2: LNHDA, SQIVND (reference sequence). The V and J ends lost 7 bases and 3 bases, in that order; junction bases with no gene match: 13. The length of the CDR3 is 17 residues. Unique molecular identifiers were added to individual cDNA molecules. One entry per CDR3 protein, called by TCRdb with MiXCR from the 5' RACE reads. The sample carries 61,000 or so distinct CDR3 sequences, 12% recorded once. Study-wide results and caveats: VDJdb matches were skewed toward anti-spike CD8 T cell responses.

A remark on this clonotype: Its antigen is undetermined.

The gene calls are TRBV19 and TRBJ2-3, with 10 bases matching TRBD1. This receptor was taken from an adult who was a healthcare worker with PCR-confirmed SARS-CoV-2 infection or an uninfected control (not recorded which). The donor label of this sample is uncertain. Specimen: whole blood, collected at baseline. The CDR3 DNA follows: TGTGCCAGTATGGGGACAGGGGCCCCTGCACCTACAGATACGCAGTATTTT. Translated: CASMGTGAPAPTDTQYF.